Shown below are 23 T cell receptor beta chains from a single sample sequenced in a study of blood T cells in healthy people across ages. A sample-barcoded 5' primer and a J-beta primer mix were used in a second PCR of about 7 to 12 cycles. TCRdb re-called the 5' RACE reads through MiXCR, storing one row per CDR3 protein. This sample yields 1.5 million to 2 million distinct CDR3 sequences, of which 40% to 55% are seen a single time; more than 2% belongs to the top ten. The sequenced material came from blood. The origin of the receptors is a woman aged 35 to 49 in good health.

The chain couples TRBV20-1 to TRBJ2-5, with TRBD2 as a possible D gene (5 bases). The CDR3 totals 13 residues. The germline gives CDR1 DFQATT, CDR2 SNEGSKA (reference sequence). The CDR3 DNA is TGCAGCCCACGGGGAAAGTACCAAGAGACCCAGTACTTC. Translating gives CSPRGKYQETQYF.

V and J are TRBV20-1 and TRBJ2-3; a possible D gene is TRBD2 (5 bases). Germline lookup yields CDR1 DFQATT and CDR2 SNEGSKA (reference sequence). Trimming took off 5 bases at V and 4 bases at J, with 19 bases between the two ends. The length of the CDR3 is 15 residues. CDR3 nucleotide sequence: TGCAGTGCTGCTCGGGGTAGCGTAGCCTCAGATACGCAGTATTTT. Its protein is CSAARGSVASDTQYF.

V usage is TRBV6-6 and J usage is TRBJ2-3; maybe TRBD1 (6 bases). This CDR3 is 16 amino acids long. Germline V gene sequence: CDR1 MNHNY, CDR2 SVGAGI (reference sequence). V lost 2 bases to trimming and J lost 4 bases, with 16 bases between them. The chain's CDR3 is CASSYPNSRQADTQYF. The CDR3 bases are TGTGCCAGCAGTTACCCAAACTCACGACAGGCAGATACGCAGTATTTT.

As DNA, the CDR3 is TGTGCCAGCAGTCATTGGACAGGGGTTTTGCATTCACCCCTCCACTTT. Encoded protein: CASSHWTGVLHSPLHF. The chain carries TRBV12-3 or TRBV12-4 and TRBJ1-6; TRBD1 aligns across 9 bases. This CDR3 region has 16 residues. V lost 5 bases to trimming and J lost 8 bases; unmatched junction nucleotides: 10.

V usage is TRBV7-2 and J usage is TRBJ2-5; TRBD2 matches 9 bases. The V and J ends lost 1 base and 5 bases, in that order; junction bases with no gene match: 8. This CDR3 has 16 amino acids. Germline assignment: CDR1 SGHTA and CDR2 FQGNSA. CDR3 sequence (DNA): TGTGCCAGCAGCTTAGGTTGGGGACTAGCCGGGGAGACCCAGTACTTC. It encodes CASSLGWGLAGETQYF.

This clonotype was counted between two and nine times. This chain uses TRBV28 with TRBJ2-7; 12 nucleotides agree with TRBD1. The CDR3 runs to 17 residues. Germline CDR1 reads MDHEN; CDR2 reads SYDVKM. V gave up 2 bases and J gave up 4 bases; unmatched junction bases: 9. CDR3 coding DNA: TGTGCCAGCAGTTTAACCGGGACAGGGGGCCCTTTATACGAGCAGTACTTC. Translation: CASSLTGTGGPLYEQYF.

The chain employs TRBV27 and TRBJ2-5; 11 bases agree with TRBD2. CDR3 size: 17 residues. V trimming: 4 bases; J trimming: 4 bases; junction bases outside the gene matches: 11. CDR1 and CDR2 (germline): MNHEY, SMNVEV (reference sequence). The DNA for the CDR3 is TGTGCCAGCAGTTCCTACAGACTAGCGGGGAAAGCAGAGACCCAGTACTTC. Protein product: CASSSYRLAGKAETQYF.

CDR3 residues: CASSFVGEGAYEQYF. The CDR3 nucleotides read TGTGCCAGCAGTTTTGTGGGGGAGGGGGCCTACGAGCAGTACTTC. This sequence joins TRBV28 and TRBJ2-5, with D possibly being TRBD2 (7 bases). The J call is uncertain, as TRBJ2-7 better fits the DNA end. The CDR3 has 15 amino acids. Germline assignment: CDR1 MDHEN and CDR2 SYDVKM.

J is TRBJ2-1 and V is TRBV20-1, with D possibly being TRBD2 (6 bases). The CDR3 extends over 15 amino acids. V lost 0 bases, J lost 6 bases, and 15 bases lay in between. Germline CDR1 reads DFQATT; CDR2 reads SNEGSKA (reference sequence). The CDR3 loop reads CSARDSLAVTNEQFF. In DNA, the CDR3 is TGCAGTGCTAGAGATAGCTTAGCGGTCACCAATGAGCAGTTCTTC.

This chain connects TRBV6-1 to TRBJ2-7, with 8 positions matching TRBD1. Trimming at V came to 4 bases and at J to 2 bases, leaving 4 bases not matched to a gene. The CDR3 sequence is 14 residues long. Per the germline V gene, CDR1 is MNHNS and CDR2 is SASEGT. The CDR3 sequence is CASSGTGLTYEQYF. CDR3 bases: TGTGCCAGCAGTGGGACAGGGTTAACCTACGAGCAGTACTTC.

V is TRBV6-2 or TRBV6-3 and J is TRBJ1-2, with a possible D match to TRBD1 (5 bases). The ends were cut back, 2 bases at V and 7 bases at J, with 14 bases in the middle. Germline loops: CDR1 MNHEY, CDR2 SVGEGT. This CDR3 spans 14 amino acids. The CDR3 sequence is CASSYNDRDCGYTF. DNA for the CDR3: TGTGCCAGCAGTTACAATGACAGAGACTGTGGCTACACCTTC.

The chain couples TRBV6-5 to TRBJ1-6; 8 bases line up with TRBD1. CDR1 is MNHEY and CDR2 is SVGAGI in the germline V gene. CDR3 length: 15 amino acids. With V trimmed by 5 bases and J by 10 bases, 10 bases remained unmatched. The CDR3 protein is CASSRDTGGRSPLHF. The CDR3 region has the DNA TGTGCCAGCAGTCGGGACACAGGGGGTAGGTCACCCCTCCACTTT.

The chain recombines TRBV4-2 with TRBJ2-1; D unclear. Per the germline V gene, CDR1 is LGHNA and CDR2 is YNFKEQ. There are 18 residues in the CDR3. Trimming left V 0 bases short and J 6 bases short, with 21 bases between. CDR3 DNA: TGTGCCAGCAGCCAAGAGGCCATGGGGTTCGGATTCTCCAATGAGCAGTTCTTC. Translation: CASSQEAMGFGFSNEQFF.

The V gene is TRBV6-1, the J gene TRBJ2-6; 15 nucleotides agree with TRBD2. Germline CDR1 reads MNHNS; CDR2 reads SASEGT. Trimming at V came to 1 base and at J to 4 bases, leaving 11 bases not matched to a gene. CDR3 length: 21 amino acids. The CDR3 reads CASSEDQPGLAGGSGANVLTF. For the CDR3, the DNA is TGTGCCAGCAGTGAAGACCAGCCGGGACTAGCGGGGGGCTCGGGGGCCAACGTCCTGACTTTC.

A few counts support this clonotype. The chain has TRBV4-1 and TRBJ2-7; 7 bases match TRBD1. The length of the CDR3 is 14 residues. The ends lost 3 bases at V and 7 bases at J; junction bases unmatched: 9. Germline V lookup: CDR1 MGHRA, CDR2 YSYEKL. CDR3 residues: CASSHIGQAGEQYF. DNA of the CDR3: TGCGCCAGCAGCCACATAGGACAGGCTGGAGAGCAGTACTTC.

V is TRBV6-6 and J is TRBJ1-6; D might be TRBD1 (6 bases). The ends were cut back, 6 bases at V and 6 bases at J, with 12 bases in the middle. This CDR3 region has 14 residues. From germline, CDR1 is MNHNY and CDR2 SVGAGI (reference sequence). The chain's CDR3 is CASSPGQINSPLHF. The DNA for the CDR3 is TGTGCCAGCAGCCCCGGACAGATTAATTCACCCCTCCACTTT.

CDR3 DNA sequence: TGTGCCAGCAGTGACAGGGTCCATGGCTACACCTTC. Its protein is CASSDRVHGYTF. The genes are TRBV9 and TRBJ1-2, with 7 nucleotides matching TRBD1. Per the germline V gene, CDR1 is SGDLS and CDR2 is YYNGEE. The CDR3 has 12 amino acids. The trim removed 5 bases at V and 6 bases at J, leaving 4 bases unmatched.

The V and J genes are TRBV15 and TRBJ2-1; possibly TRBD1 or TRBD2 for D (5 bases each). This CDR3 is built from 13 residues. V lost 0 bases, J lost 10 bases, and 10 bases lay in between. From germline, CDR1 is LNHNV and CDR2 YYDKDF (reference sequence). CDR3 region: CATSRDQGREQFF. The CDR3 DNA follows: TGTGCCACCAGCAGAGATCAGGGACGGGAGCAGTTCTTC.

The V gene is TRBV5-1, the J gene TRBJ1-2; a possible D gene is TRBD1 (5 bases). V dropped 4 bases and J dropped 1 base, with 17 bases sitting between them. CDR1 is SGHRS and CDR2 is YFSETQ in the germline V gene. The CDR3 is 16 residues long. The chain's CDR3 is CASSPGTQAVNYGYTF. CDR3 nucleotide sequence: TGCGCCAGCAGCCCGGGGACGCAGGCTGTTAACTATGGCTACACCTTC. The variable domain in full, completed from reference TRBV5-1 and TRBJ1-2, reads KAGVTQTPRYLIKTRGQQVTLSCSPISGHRSVSWYQQTPGQGLQFLFEYFSETQRNKGNFPGRFSGRQFSNSRSEMNVSTLELGDSALYLCASSPGTQAVNYGYTFGSGTRLTVV.

There are many counts of this clonotype. Here the CDR3 reads CASSLAGPTDTQYF. The DNA for the CDR3 is TGTGCCAGCAGTTTGGCGGGGCCCACAGATACGCAGTATTTT. V usage is TRBV7-2 and J usage is TRBJ2-3, with D perhaps TRBD2 (6 bases). V shed 6 bases and J shed 2 bases, with 12 bases lying between them. This CDR3 is 14 amino acids long. CDR1 is SGHTA and CDR2 is FQGNSA in the germline V gene.

This clonotype was seen a handful of times. The gene calls are TRBV6-5 and TRBJ2-4, with 9 bases lining up with TRBD2. The V gene's germline CDR1 is MNHEY and CDR2 SVGAGI. This CDR3 region has 16 residues. V was clipped by 7 bases and J by 0 bases; unmatched bases: 7. In nucleotides, the CDR3 is TGTGCCAGCAAGACGTGGCGGGGGGGAGCCAAAAACATTCAGTACTTC. Translating it yields CASKTWRGGAKNIQYF.

This rearrangement joins TRBV7-2 to TRBJ1-2; tentatively, D is TRBD1 (6 bases). Germline values: CDR1 SGHTA, CDR2 FQGNSA. This CDR3 has 15 residues. V was pared by 5 bases and J by 2 bases, with 15 bases between. DNA of the CDR3: TGTGCCAGCAGCCCGGGGGGCGGTTCAAACTATGGCTACACCTTC. Its protein product is CASSPGGGSNYGYTF.

This clonotype was found a few times. The V and J genes are TRBV11-1 and TRBJ2-6; 9 bases are shared with TRBD1. Trimming removed 5 bases from V and 2 bases from J; junction bases left unmatched: 4. The CDR3 totals 16 residues. CDR1 is SGHAT, CDR2 FQDESV, per germline (reference sequence). CDR3 DNA: TGTGCCAGCAGCCGACAGGGGGTTGCTGGGGCCAACGTCCTGACTTTC. Residues: CASSRQGVAGANVLTF.